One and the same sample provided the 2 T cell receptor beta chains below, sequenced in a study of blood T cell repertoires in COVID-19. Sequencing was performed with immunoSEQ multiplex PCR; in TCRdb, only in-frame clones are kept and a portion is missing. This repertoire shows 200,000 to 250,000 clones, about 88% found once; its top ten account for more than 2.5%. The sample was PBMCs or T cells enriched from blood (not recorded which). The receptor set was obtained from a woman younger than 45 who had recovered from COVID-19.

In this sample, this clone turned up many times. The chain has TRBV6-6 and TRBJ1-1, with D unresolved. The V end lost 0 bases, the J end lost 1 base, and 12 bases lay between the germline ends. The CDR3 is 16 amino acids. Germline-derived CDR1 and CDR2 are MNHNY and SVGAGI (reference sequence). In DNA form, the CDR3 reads TGTGCCAGCAGTTACTCGCCGGACTCGACGAACACTGAAGCTTTCTTT. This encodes CASSYSPDSTNTEAFF.

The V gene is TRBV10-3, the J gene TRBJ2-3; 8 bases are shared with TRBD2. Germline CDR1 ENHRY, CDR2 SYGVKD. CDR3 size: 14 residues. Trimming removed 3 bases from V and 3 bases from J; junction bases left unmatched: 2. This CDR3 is CAISDERGTDTQYF. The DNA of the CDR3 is TGTGCCATCAGTGATGAGCGGGGGACAGATACGCAGTATTTT.